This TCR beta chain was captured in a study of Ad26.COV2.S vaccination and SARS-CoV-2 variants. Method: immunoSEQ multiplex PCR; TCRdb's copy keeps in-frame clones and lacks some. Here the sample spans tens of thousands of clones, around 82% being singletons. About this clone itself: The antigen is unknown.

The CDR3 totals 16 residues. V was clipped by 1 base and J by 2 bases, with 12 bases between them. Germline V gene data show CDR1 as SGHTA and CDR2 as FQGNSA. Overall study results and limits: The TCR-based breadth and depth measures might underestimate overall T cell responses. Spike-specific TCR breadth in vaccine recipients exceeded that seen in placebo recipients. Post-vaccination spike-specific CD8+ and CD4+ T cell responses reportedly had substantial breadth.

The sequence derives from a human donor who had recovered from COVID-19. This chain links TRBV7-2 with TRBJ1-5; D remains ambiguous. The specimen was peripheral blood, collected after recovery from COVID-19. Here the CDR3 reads CASSLDGGNRNQPQHF. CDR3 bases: TGTGCCAGCAGCTTAGATGGAGGGAATCGCAATCAGCCCCAGCATTTT.